The following is a T cell receptor (beta chain) sequence with its context. In its sample, this clone was seen a few times. Its antigen is currently not known. No qualities accompany the bases; no much larger clone lies one base away. TCRbeta CDR3 regions were amplified from genomic DNA by means of the immunoSEQ Assay, a bias-controlled multiplex PCR. Per the source publication's procedure: The number of nucleated cells in each sample was estimated by amplification of reference gene primers within the assay. Sequence reads were collapsed and filtered to measure the absolute abundance of every unique TCRbeta CDR3 rearrangement. For each sample, productive Simpson clonality was calculated by taking the square root of Simpson's diversity index across productive rearrangements. TCRdb stores this immuneACCESS table with in-frame sequences only. Part of the clones is absent; in the studies checked, under half of the shortfall reflects unresolved V genes, and no reason is known for the rest. The DNA gave D and trimming, while V, J and clone size come from that table. The sample has approximately 300,000 clones on record, under 85% of them singletons. The ten largest make up 0.85% to 1% of the sample.

These data are taken from a study of blood T cell repertoires in COVID-19 (dated by TCRdb to 2020 to 2022). Broadly, across the study: Samples from collaborators originated in the United States, Italy and Spain and spanned both the acute and convalescent phases of COVID-19. The prospective study material was composed of cDNA or gDNA derived from T cells, B-cell-depleted T cells, or PBMCs. Deeply sampled blood TCRbeta repertoires from subjects exposed to, actively infected with, or recovered from COVID-19 were included in the dataset. The repertoires were made available in a free public database intended to serve as a resource for research on the immune response to SARS-CoV-2. Samples came from the ongoing ImmuneRACE study (first 160 participants) plus 1,254 subjects from 6 global collaborators. Nearly every sample came with metadata listing a de-identified subject ID, COVID-19 status, age in years and sex. Where available, HLA class I and class II types were obtained from metadata supplied by the sample provider rather than from assay-based typing.

At one collaborating source in Seattle, patients were enrolled during active infection and were followed longitudinally through the course of disease. The collaborating institutions used their own protocols to collect whole blood in K2EDTA tubes. For TCRbeta analysis, collaborator samples were shipped as frozen whole blood, as isolated PBMCs, or as DNA extracted from either sample type. What the research found in general, with its limitations: The quantity of clinical and demographic metadata differed by source and by participant and was supplied without curation.

The clonotype was recovered from a human donor with COVID-19, enrolled during active disease. The donor label of this sample is uncertain. Sequenced input: peripheral blood.

The CDR3 reads CASSQETRSEQFF. The sequenced DNA: TGTGCCAGCAGCCAAGAGACTAGATCTGAGCAGTTCTTC. Here the chain combines TRBV14 and TRBJ2-1; a tentative D match to TRBD2 spans 6 bases. CDR3 length: 13 amino acids, cysteine to phenylalanine. This entry keeps only the CDR3 DNA: 39 bases, framed from base 1. V is reduced by 0 bases and J by 9 bases, leaving a spacing of 9 bases between them. For CDR1 and CDR2, the germline V gene lists SGHDN and FVKESK.